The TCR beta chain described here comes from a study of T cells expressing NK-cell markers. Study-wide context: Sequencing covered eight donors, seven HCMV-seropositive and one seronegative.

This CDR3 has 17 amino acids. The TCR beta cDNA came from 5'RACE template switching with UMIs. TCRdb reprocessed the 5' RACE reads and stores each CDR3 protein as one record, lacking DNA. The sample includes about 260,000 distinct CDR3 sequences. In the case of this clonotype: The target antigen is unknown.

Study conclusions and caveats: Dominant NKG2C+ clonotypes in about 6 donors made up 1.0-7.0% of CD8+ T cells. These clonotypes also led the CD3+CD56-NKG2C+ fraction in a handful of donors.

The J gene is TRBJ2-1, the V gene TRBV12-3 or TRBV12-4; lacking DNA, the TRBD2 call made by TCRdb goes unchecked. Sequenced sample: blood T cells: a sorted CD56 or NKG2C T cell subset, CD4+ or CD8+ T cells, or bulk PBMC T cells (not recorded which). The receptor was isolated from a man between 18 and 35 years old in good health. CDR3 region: CASSPRLAGGPIHEQFF.